This T cell receptor beta chain appears in the sequencing data of a study of OX40 agonist ivuxolimab in advanced cancers. For the study at large: The dose-escalation cohort was just under 85% male, with a mean age of around 60 years, ranging roughly 23 to 85.

Findings and caveats of the study: Expanded clones were, on average, more numerous in CD8+ T cells than in CD4+. Among the lowest peripheral clonal expansion occurred in 0.1-3.0 mg/kg partial responders.

CDR3 length equals 15 residues. The germline CDR1 and CDR2 sequences are SGHTA and FQGNSA. The V end lost 3 bases, the J end lost 0 bases, and 11 bases lay between the germline ends. TCRdb's copy holds only in-frame clones and misses some; the assay was immunoSEQ multiplex PCR. The sample contains over 75,000 clones, 85% to 95% of which appear only once. About this clone itself: Antigen unknown.

The gene calls are TRBV7-2 and TRBJ1-2; tentative D call: TRBD1 (6 bases). The receptor was derived from an adult with an advanced solid tumor such as melanoma, head and neck, liver or kidney cancer. The sample here was CD4+ or CD8+ T cells sorted from blood, taken in a trial of the OX40 agonist ivuxolimab. The chain's CDR3 is CASSLTRGANYGYTF. CDR3 DNA: TGTGCCAGCAGCTTGACGAGGGGGGCTAACTATGGCTACACCTTC.